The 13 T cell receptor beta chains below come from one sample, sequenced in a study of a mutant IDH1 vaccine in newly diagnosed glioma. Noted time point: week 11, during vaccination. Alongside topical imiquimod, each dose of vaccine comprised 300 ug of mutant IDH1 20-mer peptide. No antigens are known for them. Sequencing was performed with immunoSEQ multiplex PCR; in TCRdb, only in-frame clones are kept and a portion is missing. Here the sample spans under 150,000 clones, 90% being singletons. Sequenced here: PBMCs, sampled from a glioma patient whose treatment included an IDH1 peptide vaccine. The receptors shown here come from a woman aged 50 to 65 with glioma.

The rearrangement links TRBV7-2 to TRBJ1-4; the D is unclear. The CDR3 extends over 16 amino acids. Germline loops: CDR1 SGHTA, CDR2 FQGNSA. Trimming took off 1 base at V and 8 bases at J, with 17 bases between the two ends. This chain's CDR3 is CASSLVGFGNREKLFF. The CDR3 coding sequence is TGTGCCAGCAGCTTAGTAGGATTTGGAAATCGAGAAAAACTGTTTTTT.

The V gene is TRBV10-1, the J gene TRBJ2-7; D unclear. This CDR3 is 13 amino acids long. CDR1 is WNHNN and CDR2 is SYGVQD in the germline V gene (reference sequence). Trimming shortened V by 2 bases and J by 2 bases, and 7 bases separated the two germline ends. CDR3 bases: TGCGCCAGCAGTGAGGAGAGTACCTACGAGCAGTACTTC. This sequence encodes CASSEESTYEQYF.

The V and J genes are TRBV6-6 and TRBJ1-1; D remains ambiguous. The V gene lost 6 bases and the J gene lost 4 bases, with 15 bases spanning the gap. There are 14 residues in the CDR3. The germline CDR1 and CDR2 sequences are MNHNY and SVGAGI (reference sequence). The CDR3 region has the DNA TGTGCCAGCAGCCCCGGGTTCGTGGGCACTGAAGCTTTCTTT. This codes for CASSPGFVGTEAFF.

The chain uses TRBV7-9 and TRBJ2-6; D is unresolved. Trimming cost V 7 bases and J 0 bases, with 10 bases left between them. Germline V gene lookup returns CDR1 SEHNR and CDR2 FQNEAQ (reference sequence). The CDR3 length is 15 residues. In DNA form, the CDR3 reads TGTGCCAGCACCCCGGGTTCCTCTGGGGCCAACGTCCTGACTTTC. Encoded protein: CASTPGSSGANVLTF.

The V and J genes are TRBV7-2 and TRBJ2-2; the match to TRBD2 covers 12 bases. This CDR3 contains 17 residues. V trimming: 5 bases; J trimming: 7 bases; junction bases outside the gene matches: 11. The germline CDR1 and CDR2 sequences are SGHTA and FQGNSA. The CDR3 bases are TGTGCCAGCAGCGAAACGCTAGCGGGAGGGAGTATCGGGGAGCTGTTTTTT. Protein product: CASSETLAGGSIGELFF.

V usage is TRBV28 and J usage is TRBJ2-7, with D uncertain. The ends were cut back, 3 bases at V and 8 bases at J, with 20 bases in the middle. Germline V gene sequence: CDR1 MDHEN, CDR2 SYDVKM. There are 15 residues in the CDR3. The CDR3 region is CASSFLRSEDGKQYF. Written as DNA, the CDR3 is TGTGCCAGCAGTTTTCTCAGATCCGAAGATGGTAAGCAGTACTTC.

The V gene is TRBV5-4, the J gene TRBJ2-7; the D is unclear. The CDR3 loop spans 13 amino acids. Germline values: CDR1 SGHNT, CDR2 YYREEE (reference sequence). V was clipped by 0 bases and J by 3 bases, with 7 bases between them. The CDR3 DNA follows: TGTGCCAGCAGCTTGGGCAGGAGCTACGAGCAGTACTTC. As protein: CASSLGRSYEQYF.

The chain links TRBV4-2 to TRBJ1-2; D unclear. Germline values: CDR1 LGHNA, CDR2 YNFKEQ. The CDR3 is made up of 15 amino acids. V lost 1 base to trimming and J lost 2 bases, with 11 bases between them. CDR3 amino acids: CASSQVSQANYGYTF. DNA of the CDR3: TGTGCCAGCAGCCAAGTATCCCAGGCGAACTATGGCTACACCTTC.

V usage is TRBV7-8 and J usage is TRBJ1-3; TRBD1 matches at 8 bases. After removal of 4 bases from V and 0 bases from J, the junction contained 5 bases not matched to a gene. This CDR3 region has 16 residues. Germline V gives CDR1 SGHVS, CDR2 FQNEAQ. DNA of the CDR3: TGTGCCAGCAGCTCGGGACAGGCCACCTCTGGAAACACCATATATTTT. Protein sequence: CASSSGQATSGNTIYF.

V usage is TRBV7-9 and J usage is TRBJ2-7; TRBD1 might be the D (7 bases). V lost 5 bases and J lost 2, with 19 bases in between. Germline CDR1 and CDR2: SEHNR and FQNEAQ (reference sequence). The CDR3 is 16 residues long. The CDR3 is CASSPTRSGGTYEQYF. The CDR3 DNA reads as TGTGCCAGCAGCCCCACTCGTTCAGGGGGGACCTACGAGCAGTACTTC.

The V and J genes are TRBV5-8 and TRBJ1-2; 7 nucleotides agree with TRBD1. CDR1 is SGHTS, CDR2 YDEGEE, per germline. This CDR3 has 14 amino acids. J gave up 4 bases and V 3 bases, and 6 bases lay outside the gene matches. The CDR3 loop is CASSWGGGSYGYTF. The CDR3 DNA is TGTGCCAGCAGCTGGGGAGGGGGCAGCTATGGCTACACCTTC.

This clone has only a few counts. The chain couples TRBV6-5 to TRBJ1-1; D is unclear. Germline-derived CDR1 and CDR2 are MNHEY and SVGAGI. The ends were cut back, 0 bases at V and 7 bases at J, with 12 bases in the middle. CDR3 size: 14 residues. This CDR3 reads CASSYSKREVEAFF. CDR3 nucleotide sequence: TGTGCCAGCAGTTACTCGAAACGAGAGGTTGAAGCTTTCTTT.

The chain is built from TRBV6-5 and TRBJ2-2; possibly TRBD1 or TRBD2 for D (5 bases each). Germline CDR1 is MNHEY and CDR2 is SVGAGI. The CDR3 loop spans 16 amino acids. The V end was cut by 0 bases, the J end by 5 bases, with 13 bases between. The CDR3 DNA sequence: TGTGCCAGCAGTTACTCCGGGACGGTCGTAACCGGGGAGCTGTTTTTT. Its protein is CASSYSGTVVTGELFF.